The rows below give T cell receptor beta chains drawn from one sample of a study of blood T cell repertoires in COVID-19. Profiling relied on immunoSEQ multiplex PCR, and the TCRdb table lists in-frame clones only, not all of them. The repertoire holds some 140,000 clones, with around 83% as singletons. Sequencing was done on a sample of PBMCs or T cells enriched from blood (not recorded which). Every receptor here comes from a man aged 50 to 60 who had recovered from COVID-19. The conserved cysteine and the conserved F or W are not part of the CDR3 here. Expanded clones get a size class; other rows say once, few or many, or leave the size out.

>TRBV6-2/TRBV6-3|TRBJ1-2|-
ASSSSGRRNYGYT
>TRBV5-8|TRBJ2-3|once
ASPGTGYTDTQY
>TRBV4-3|TRBJ1-5|few
ASSQGTGDNQPQH
>TRBV13|TRBJ1-6|-
ASSLYGGVGSYNSPLH
>TRBV24-1|TRBJ2-7|-
ATSDDQGRGTYEQY
>TRBV10-3|TRBJ1-1|-
AINQGPGTEAF
>TRBV29-1|TRBJ1-5|few
SVRTGLNQPQH
>TRBV28|TRBJ1-4|-
ASSLDRVGNCF
>TRBV24-1|TRBJ1-4|-
ATSEAGLNEKLF
>TRBV21-1|TRBJ1-2|-
ASGPMEIIYGYT
>TRBV11-2|TRBJ2-2|-
ASSAQAGTGELF
>TRBV7-7|TRBJ1-5|-
ASSPGLGQPQH
>TRBV28|TRBJ2-1|-
ASSSPGAPGTDEQF
>TRBV19|TRBJ1-1|-
ASSIGGANTEAF
>TRBV3-1/TRBV3-2|TRBJ2-2|once
ASSQQGAHGELF
>TRBV6-5|TRBJ2-2|-
AAMSDTGNTGELF
>TRBV27|TRBJ2-7|-
ASRSTGTGSGEQY
>TRBV18|TRBJ2-3|-
ASSPYRVDTDTQY
>TRBV2|TRBJ1-5|-
ASSATNSNQPQH
>TRBV5-1|TRBJ2-3|-
ASSSGQSTDTQY
>TRBV3-1/TRBV3-2|TRBJ2-7|-
ASSLGTAYEQY
>TRBV18|TRBJ1-1|-
ASSPNGQGESRRAF
>TRBV27|TRBJ1-2|-
ASRFTGGAYYGYT
>TRBV6-5|TRBJ1-1|once
ASSYSSSGTGTFLF
>TRBV7-2|TRBJ1-2|-
ASSPDTGAIYGYT
>TRBV19|TRBJ1-2|once
ASSRTGSYGYT
>TRBV29-1|TRBJ2-5|-
SISSGEETQY
>TRBV5-8|TRBJ1-1|-
ASSLGDRANTEAF
>TRBV5-1|TRBJ1-6|-
ASSWAGTGLSDSPLH
>TRBV5-1|TRBJ1-4|-
ASSLDTQATNEKLF
>TRBV11-3|TRBJ1-1|-
ASSRSGNTEAF
>TRBV4-2|TRBJ1-2|-
ASSGTGPFGYT
>TRBV19|TRBJ1-1|-
ASSIRDTEAF
>TRBV25-1|TRBJ2-5|-
ASSERRQRQETQY
>TRBV7-6|TRBJ1-5|once
ASSPGQGRGQPQH
>TRBV20-1|TRBJ1-1|-
SASPGGSIEAF
>TRBV5-1|TRBJ1-5|-
ASSPEGGSGQPQH
>TRBV5-1|TRBJ2-5|-
ASSLDSGGATETQY
>TRBV3-1/TRBV3-2|TRBJ1-3|-
ASLDRVSGNTIY
>TRBV5-1|TRBJ1-3|-
ASSLNGGTSSGNTIY
>TRBV19|TRBJ1-2|-
ASSTLDRAGYT
>TRBV6-2/TRBV6-3|TRBJ2-1|-
ASSLPWTSGGGNEQF
>TRBV24-1|TRBJ1-5|few
ATSDFPGGPQH
>TRBV19|TRBJ2-2|-
ASSIPGIANTGELF
>TRBV2|TRBJ2-1|-
ASRGTSGALDNEQF
>TRBV4-2|TRBJ1-4|-
ASSQEGWSLDEKLF
>TRBV6-5|TRBJ2-1|-
ASSLKRSSYNEQF
>TRBV5-1|TRBJ1-1|-
ASTGQGSGEAF
>TRBV2|TRBJ2-3|-
ASPGGVTDTQY
>TRBV28|TRBJ1-2|-
ASSLGGGLHYGYT
>TRBV5-4|TRBJ2-1|-
ASSLGGTLTLEQF
>TRBV29-1|TRBJ2-1|-
SVEGLAGAFNEQF
>TRBV4-2|TRBJ1-2|few
ASSQDASLNYGYT
>TRBV18|TRBJ1-2|-
ASSLVGQGPNYGYT
>TRBV14|TRBJ2-3|-
ASSQDGLAGGPTIRDTQY
>TRBV7-9|TRBJ2-7|-
ASSSWDRGDEQY
>TRBV5-5|TRBJ1-2|-
ASSLAADRAYGYT
>TRBV24-1|TRBJ2-5|few
ATSDSGWEETQY